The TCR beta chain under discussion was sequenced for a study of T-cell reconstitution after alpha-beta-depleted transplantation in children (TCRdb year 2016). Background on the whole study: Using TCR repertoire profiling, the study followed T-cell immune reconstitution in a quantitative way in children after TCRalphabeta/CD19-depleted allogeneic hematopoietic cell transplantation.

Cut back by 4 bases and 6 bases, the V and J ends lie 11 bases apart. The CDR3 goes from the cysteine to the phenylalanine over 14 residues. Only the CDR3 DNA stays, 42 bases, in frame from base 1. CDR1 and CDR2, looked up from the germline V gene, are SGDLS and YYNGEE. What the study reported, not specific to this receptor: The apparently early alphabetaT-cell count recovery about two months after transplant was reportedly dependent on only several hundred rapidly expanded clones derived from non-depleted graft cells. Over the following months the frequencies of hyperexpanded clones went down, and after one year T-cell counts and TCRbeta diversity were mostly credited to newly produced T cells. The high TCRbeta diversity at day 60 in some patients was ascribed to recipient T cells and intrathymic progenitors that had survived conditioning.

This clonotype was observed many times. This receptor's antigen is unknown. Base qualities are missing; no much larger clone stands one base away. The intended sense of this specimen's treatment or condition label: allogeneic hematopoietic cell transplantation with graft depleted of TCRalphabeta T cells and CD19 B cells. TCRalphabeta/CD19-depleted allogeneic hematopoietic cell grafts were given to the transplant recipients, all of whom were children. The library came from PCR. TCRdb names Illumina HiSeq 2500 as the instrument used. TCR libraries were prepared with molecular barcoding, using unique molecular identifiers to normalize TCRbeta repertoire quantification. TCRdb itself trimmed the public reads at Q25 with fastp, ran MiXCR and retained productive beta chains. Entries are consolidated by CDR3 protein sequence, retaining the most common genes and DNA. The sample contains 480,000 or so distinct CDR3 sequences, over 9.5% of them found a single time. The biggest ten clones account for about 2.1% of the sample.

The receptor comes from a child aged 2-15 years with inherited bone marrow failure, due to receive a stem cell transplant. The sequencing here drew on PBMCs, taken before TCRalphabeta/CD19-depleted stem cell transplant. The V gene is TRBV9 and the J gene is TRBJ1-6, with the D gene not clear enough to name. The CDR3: CASSSRVLNSPLHF. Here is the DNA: TGTGCCAGCAGCTCCCGGGTTCTTAATTCACCCCTCCACTTT. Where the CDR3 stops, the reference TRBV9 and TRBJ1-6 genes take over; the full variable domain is DSGVTQTPKHLITATGQRVTLRCSPRSGDLSVYWYQQSLDQGLQFLIQYYNGEERAKGNILERFSAQQFPDLHSELNLSSLELGDSALYFCASSSRVLNSPLHFGNGTRLTVT.